Given below is one T cell receptor (beta chain) in context. Trimming left V 2 bases short and J 1 base short, with 9 bases between. Germline loops: CDR1 SGHRS, CDR2 YFSETQ. The CDR3 contains 14 residues. This sample is part of a study of blood T cell repertoires in COVID-19. Study summary: The United States, Italy and Spain supplied acute and convalescent COVID-19 samples. PBMCs, B-cell-depleted T cells, or T cells were the source of the cDNA or gDNA that made up the material.

In the original analysis: Reference gene primers were amplified, and this amplification served to estimate nucleated cell counts. TCRdb's table, derived via immunoSEQ multiplex PCR, lists solely in-frame clones and lacks some. The V and J calls and clone size are taken from that table; D and trimming were inferred from the DNA. The sample contains some 85,000 clones, more than 80% of which appear only once. The V and J genes are TRBV5-1 and TRBJ2-5, with a weak D call TRBD2 (6 bases). The sequence was obtained from an elderly woman with acute or convalescent COVID-19. The sample consisted of peripheral blood. Here the CDR3 reads CASSFWTTQETQYF. DNA for the CDR3: TGCGCCAGCAGCTTTTGGACTACCCAAGAGACCCAGTACTTC.